The 5 T cell receptor beta chains given below trace back to one sample, sequenced in a study of CD8 T cells in Susac syndrome. When the RNA was reverse transcribed, random hexamers were used with an input of roughly 0.45 to 1 ug. Via MiXCR, TCRdb re-called the immunoSEQ multiplex PCR reads, giving one row per CDR3 protein. Of 200,000 to 250,000 distinct CDR3 sequences in the sample, approximately 95% were seen once. Sequenced input: CD4+ T cells from PBMCs. All receptors derive from a human donor with multiple sclerosis.

This chain uses TRBV5-1 with TRBJ2-7, with D perhaps assigned TRBD1 or TRBD2 (5 bases each). The CDR3 is 13 residues long. Trimming took 0 bases from V and 3 from J, leaving 7 bases between them. CDR1 SGHRS and CDR2 YFSETQ come from the germline V gene. The CDR3 coding sequence is TGCGCCAGCAGCTTGGGGGACCACTACGAGCAGTACTTC. This codes for CASSLGDHYEQYF.

The chain links TRBV9 to TRBJ1-5; D not resolved. V dropped 4 bases and J dropped 11 bases, with 16 bases sitting between them. Germline CDR1 SGDLS, CDR2 YYNGEE. CDR3 length: 13 amino acids. This CDR3 is CASSPHPAGAQHF. CDR3 DNA sequence: TGTGCCAGCAGCCCCCACCCCGCCGGGGCCCAGCATTTT.

This chain uses TRBV5-1 with TRBJ2-1, with D possibly being TRBD1 (5 bases). CDR1 is SGHRS, CDR2 YFSETQ, per germline. The CDR3 covers 12 residues. The V gene lost 5 bases and the J gene lost 9 bases, with 12 bases spanning the gap. The CDR3 protein is CASSLVGAEQFF. The CDR3 DNA reads as TGCGCCAGCAGTCTAGTAGGGGCTGAGCAGTTCTTC.

This sequence joins TRBV20-1 and TRBJ1-2; D remains ambiguous. CDR3 length: 12 residues. Trimming took off 0 bases at V and 7 bases at J, with 9 bases between the two ends. Germline V gene sequence: CDR1 DFQATT, CDR2 SNEGSKA (reference sequence). DNA for the CDR3: TGCAGTGCTAGAGATGACGGAGGTGGCTACACCTTC. It translates to CSARDDGGGYTF.

The gene calls are TRBV11-2 and TRBJ2-2; D is unclear. CDR1 SGHAT and CDR2 FQNNGV come from the germline V gene. V was shortened by 0 bases and J by 4 bases, with 9 bases between the two germline ends. The CDR3 has 15 residues. The CDR3, as DNA: TGTGCCAGCAGCTTAGATGGGTTCGCCACCGGGGAGCTGTTTTTT. This gives the protein CASSLDGFATGELFF.